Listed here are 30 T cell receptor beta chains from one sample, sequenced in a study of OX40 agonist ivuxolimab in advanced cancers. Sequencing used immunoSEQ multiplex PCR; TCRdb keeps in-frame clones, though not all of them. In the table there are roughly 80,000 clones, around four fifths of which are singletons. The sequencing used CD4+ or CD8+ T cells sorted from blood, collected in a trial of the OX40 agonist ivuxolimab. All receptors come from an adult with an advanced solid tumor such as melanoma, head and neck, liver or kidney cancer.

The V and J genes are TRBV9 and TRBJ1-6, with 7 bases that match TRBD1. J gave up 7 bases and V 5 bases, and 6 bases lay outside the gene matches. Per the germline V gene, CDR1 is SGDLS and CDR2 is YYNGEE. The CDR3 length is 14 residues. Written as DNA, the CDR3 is TGTGCCAGCAGTACAGGGGCTTTGAATTCACCCCTCCACTTT. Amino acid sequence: CASSTGALNSPLHF.

CDR3 protein: CAISEPGNTIYF. CDR3 coding DNA: TGTGCCATCAGTGAGCCTGGAAACACCATATATTTT. The J gene is TRBJ1-3, the V gene TRBV10-3; D remains ambiguous. The CDR3 runs to 12 residues. Trimming pared 2 bases from V and 2 bases from J, leaving 1 base between. CDR1 and CDR2 from the germline V gene are ENHRY and SYGVKD.

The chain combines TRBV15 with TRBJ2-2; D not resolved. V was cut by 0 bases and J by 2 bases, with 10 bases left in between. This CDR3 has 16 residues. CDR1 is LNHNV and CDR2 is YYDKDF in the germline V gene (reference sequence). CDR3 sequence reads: CATSREIGSNTGELFF. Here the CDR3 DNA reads TGTGCCACCAGCAGAGAAATCGGCTCAAACACCGGGGAGCTGTTTTTT.

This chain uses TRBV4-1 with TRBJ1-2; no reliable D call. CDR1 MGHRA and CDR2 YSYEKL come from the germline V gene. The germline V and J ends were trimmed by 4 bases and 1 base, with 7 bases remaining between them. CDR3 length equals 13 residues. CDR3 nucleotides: TGCGCCAGCAGCCTCGGAGATAACTATGGCTACACCTTC. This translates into CASSLGDNYGYTF.

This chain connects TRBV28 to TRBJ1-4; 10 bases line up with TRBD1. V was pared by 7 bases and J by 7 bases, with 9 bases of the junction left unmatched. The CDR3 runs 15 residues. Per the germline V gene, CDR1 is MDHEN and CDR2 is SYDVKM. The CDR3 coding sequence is TGTGCCAGCAATCCACCGGGACAGGGGAGTGAAAAACTGTTTTTT. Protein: CASNPPGQGSEKLFF.

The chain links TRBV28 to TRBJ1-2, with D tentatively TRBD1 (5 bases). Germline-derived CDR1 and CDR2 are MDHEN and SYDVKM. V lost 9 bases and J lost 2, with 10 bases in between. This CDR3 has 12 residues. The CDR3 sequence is CASWTPNYGYTF. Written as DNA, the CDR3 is TGTGCCAGTTGGACACCGAACTATGGCTACACCTTC.

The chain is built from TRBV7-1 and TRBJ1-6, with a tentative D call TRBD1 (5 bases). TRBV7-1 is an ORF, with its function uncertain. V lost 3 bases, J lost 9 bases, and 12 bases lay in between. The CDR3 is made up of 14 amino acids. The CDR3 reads CASSSGLSRSPLHF. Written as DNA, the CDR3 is TGTGCCAGCAGCTCGGGACTGAGTCGTTCACCCCTCCACTTT.

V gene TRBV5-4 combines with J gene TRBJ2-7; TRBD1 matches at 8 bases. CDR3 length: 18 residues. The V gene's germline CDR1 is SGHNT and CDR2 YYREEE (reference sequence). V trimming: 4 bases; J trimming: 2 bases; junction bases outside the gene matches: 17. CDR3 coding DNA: TGTGCCAGCAGCCTGGGCTCTGGACAGGGTTGGGAGACCTACGAGCAGTACTTC. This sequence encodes CASSLGSGQGWETYEQYF.

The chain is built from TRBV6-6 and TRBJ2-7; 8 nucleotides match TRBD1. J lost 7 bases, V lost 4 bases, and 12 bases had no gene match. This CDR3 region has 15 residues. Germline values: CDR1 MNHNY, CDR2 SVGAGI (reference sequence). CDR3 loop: CASSLPRTGSGEQYF. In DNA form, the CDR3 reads TGTGCCAGCAGTTTGCCGAGGACAGGGTCGGGGGAGCAGTACTTC.

The CDR3 DNA follows: TGCGCCAGCAGCTTGACAGTTTTTTCTTACAATGAGCAGTTCTTC. This encodes CASSLTVFSYNEQFF. The rearrangement joins TRBV5-1 to TRBJ2-1; D gene ambiguous. This CDR3 region has 15 residues. Germline V gene data show CDR1 as SGHRS and CDR2 as YFSETQ. The germline V and J ends were trimmed by 1 base and 4 bases, with 12 bases remaining between them. Filled out from reference TRBV5-1 and TRBJ2-1, the complete variable domain reads KAGVTQTPRYLIKTRGQQVTLSCSPISGHRSVSWYQQTPGQGLQFLFEYFSETQRNKGNFPGRFSGRQFSNSRSEMNVSTLELGDSALYLCASSLTVFSYNEQFFGPGTRLTVL.

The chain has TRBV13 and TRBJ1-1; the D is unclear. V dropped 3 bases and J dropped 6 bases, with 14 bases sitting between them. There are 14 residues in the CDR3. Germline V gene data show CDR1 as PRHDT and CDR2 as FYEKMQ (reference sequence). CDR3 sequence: CASSLSQFRAEAFF. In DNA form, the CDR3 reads TGTGCCAGCAGCTTGTCCCAGTTCCGCGCTGAAGCTTTCTTT.

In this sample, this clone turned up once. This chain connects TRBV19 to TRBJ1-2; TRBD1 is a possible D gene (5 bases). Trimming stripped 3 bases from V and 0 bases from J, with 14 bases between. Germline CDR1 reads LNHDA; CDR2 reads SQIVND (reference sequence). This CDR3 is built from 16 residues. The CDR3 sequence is CASSMGGGNTNYGYTF. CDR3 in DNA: TGTGCCAGTAGTATGGGGGGTGGAAATACTAACTATGGCTACACCTTC.

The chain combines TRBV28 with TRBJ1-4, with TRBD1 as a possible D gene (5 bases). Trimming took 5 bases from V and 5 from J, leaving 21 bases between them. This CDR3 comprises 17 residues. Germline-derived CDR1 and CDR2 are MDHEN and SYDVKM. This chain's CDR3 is CASSHLGEGWGNEKLFF. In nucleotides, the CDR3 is TGTGCCAGCAGTCACCTAGGGGAGGGTTGGGGGAATGAAAAACTGTTTTTT.

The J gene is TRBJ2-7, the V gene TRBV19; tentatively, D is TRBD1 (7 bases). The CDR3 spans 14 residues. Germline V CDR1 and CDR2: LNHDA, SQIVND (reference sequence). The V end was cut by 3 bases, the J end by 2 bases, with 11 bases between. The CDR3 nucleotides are TGTGCCAGTAGTATCCAGGGGGGCCCCTACGAGCAGTACTTC. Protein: CASSIQGGPYEQYF.

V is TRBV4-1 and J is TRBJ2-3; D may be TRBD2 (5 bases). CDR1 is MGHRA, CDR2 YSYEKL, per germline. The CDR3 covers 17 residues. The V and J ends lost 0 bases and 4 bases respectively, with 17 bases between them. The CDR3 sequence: CASSQDGSGSAADTQYF. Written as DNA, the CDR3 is TGCGCCAGCAGCCAAGATGGAAGCGGTTCCGCGGCAGATACGCAGTATTTT.

CDR3 nucleotide sequence: TGTGCCAGCAGCGTAGATATAGGGGGGCCGGACGAGCAGTACTTC. This sequence encodes CASSVDIGGPDEQYF. This chain joins TRBV9 and TRBJ2-7; D may match TRBD1 or TRBD2 (6 bases each). Per the germline V gene, CDR1 is SGDLS and CDR2 is YYNGEE. V lost 0 bases, J lost 5 bases, and 15 bases lay in between. The CDR3 extends over 15 amino acids.

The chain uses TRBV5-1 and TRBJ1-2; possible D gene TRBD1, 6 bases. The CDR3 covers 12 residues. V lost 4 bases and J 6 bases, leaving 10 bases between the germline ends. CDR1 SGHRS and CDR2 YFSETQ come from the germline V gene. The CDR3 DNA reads TGCGCCAGCAGCCCAGGGGATGATGGCTACACCTTC. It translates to CASSPGDDGYTF.

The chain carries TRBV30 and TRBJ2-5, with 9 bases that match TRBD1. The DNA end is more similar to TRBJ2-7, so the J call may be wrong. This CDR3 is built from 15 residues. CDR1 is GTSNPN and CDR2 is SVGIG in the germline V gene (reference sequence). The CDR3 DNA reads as TGTGCCGGTTCAAGAATGGGGACAGGGACCTACGAGCAGTACTTC. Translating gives CAGSRMGTGTYEQYF.

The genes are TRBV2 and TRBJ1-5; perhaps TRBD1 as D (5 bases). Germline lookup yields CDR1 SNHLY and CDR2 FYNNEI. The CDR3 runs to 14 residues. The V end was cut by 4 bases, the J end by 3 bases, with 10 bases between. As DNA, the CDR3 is TGTGCCAGCAGTGTGGGGCTGATCAATCAGCCCCAGCATTTT. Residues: CASSVGLINQPQHF.

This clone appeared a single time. CDR3 DNA: TGTGCCAGCAGCCAAGACAGGGGGCGCAGCGAGCAGTACTTC. Encoded protein: CASSQDRGRSEQYF. The chain couples TRBV6-5 to TRBJ2-7; 10 bases agree with TRBD1. This CDR3 contains 14 residues. J was trimmed by 6 bases and V by 6 bases; bases with no gene match: 8. CDR1 and CDR2 (germline): MNHEY, SVGAGI.

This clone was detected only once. The CDR3 here is CASSQDTGQRSRPQHF. In nucleotides, the CDR3 is TGCGCCAGCAGCCAAGATACGGGACAGAGATCAAGGCCCCAGCATTTT. This chain uses TRBV4-3 with TRBJ1-5; 7 bases match TRBD1. CDR1 LGHNA and CDR2 YSLEER come from the germline V gene. The V segment lost 0 bases and the J segment 9 bases; nucleotides outside the gene matches: 11. CDR3 size: 16 residues.

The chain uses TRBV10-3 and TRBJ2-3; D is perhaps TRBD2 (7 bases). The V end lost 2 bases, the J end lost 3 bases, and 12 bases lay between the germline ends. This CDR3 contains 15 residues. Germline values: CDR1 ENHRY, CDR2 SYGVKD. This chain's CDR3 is CAISERRGGTDTQYF. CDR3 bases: TGTGCCATCAGTGAGAGGAGGGGGGGGACAGATACGCAGTATTTT.

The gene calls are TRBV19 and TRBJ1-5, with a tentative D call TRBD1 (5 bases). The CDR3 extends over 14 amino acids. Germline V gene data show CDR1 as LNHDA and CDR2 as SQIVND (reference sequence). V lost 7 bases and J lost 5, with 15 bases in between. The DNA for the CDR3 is TGTGCCAGTATAAAGAGGGGTGGGGATCAGCCCCAGCATTTT. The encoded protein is CASIKRGGDQPQHF.

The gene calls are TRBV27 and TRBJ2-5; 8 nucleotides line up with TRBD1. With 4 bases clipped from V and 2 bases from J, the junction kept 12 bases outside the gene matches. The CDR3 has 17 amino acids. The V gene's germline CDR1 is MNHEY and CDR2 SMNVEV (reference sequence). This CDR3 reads CASSSPRGRGHQETQYF. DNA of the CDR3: TGTGCCAGCAGTTCCCCACGGGGCAGGGGGCATCAAGAGACCCAGTACTTC.

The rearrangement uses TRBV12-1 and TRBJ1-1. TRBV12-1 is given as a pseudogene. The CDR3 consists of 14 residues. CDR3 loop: CASSSRGRNTEAFF. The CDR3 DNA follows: TGTGCCAGCAGCTCGAGAGGCAGGAACACTGAAGCTTTCTTT.

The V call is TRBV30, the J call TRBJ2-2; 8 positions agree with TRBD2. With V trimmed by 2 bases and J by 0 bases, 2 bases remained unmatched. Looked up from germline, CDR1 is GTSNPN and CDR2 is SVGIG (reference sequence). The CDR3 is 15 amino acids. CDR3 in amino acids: CAWSRGGPNTGELFF. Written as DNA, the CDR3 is TGTGCCTGGAGTCGGGGGGGGCCGAACACCGGGGAGCTGTTTTTT.

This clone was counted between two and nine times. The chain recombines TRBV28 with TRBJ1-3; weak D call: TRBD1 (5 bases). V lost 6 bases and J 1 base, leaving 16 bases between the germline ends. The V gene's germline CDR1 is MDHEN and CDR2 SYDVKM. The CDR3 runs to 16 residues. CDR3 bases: TGTGCCAGCAGCTCTATGGGGGGATATTCTGGAAACACCATATATTTT. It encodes CASSSMGGYSGNTIYF.

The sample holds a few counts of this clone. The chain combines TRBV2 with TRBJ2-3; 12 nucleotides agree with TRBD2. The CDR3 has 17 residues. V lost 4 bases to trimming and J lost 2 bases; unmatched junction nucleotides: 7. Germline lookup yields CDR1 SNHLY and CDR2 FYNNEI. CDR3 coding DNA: TGTGCCAGCAGTGTGACTAGCGGGGGCCCTTACACAGATACGCAGTATTTT. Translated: CASSVTSGGPYTDTQYF.

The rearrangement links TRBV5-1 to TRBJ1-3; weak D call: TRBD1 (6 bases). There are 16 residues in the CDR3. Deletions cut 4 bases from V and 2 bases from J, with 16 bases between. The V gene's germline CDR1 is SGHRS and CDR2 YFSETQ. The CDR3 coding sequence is TGCGCCAGCAGCCTGTACGGGCGACAGGCTGGAAACACCATATATTTT. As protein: CASSLYGRQAGNTIYF.

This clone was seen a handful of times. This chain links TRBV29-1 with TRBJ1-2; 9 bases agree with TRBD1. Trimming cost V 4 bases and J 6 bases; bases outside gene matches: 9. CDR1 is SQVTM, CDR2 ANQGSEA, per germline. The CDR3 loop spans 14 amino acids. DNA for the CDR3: TGCAGCGTTGTAAGGGGACAGGGATCTGATGGCTACACCTTC. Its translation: CSVVRGQGSDGYTF.